Detailed here is one T cell receptor beta chain. V was pared by 4 bases and J by 5 bases, with 21 bases between. Germline V gives CDR1 SGDLS, CDR2 YYNGEE. The CDR3 runs 16 residues. Produced via immunoSEQ multiplex PCR; TCRdb's table is partial and in-frame only. The repertoire holds 100,000 to 150,000 clones, 85% seen once, with 5% to 8% in the top ten. These data originate in a study of blood T cell repertoires in COVID-19. In the study overall: PBMCs, B-cell-depleted T cells, or T cells were the source of the cDNA or gDNA that made up the material.

The J gene is TRBJ1-1, the V gene TRBV9; TRBD1 might be the D (5 bases). The sequenced material came from peripheral blood. The TCR originated in a man older than 75 with active or convalescent COVID-19. CDR3 nucleotides: TGTGCCAGCAGCTCAGTTCCCGGGTTCCGGGGGACTGAAGCTTTCTTT. It specifies CASSSVPGFRGTEAFF. Full variable domain (outside the CDR3, taken from reference TRBV9 and TRBJ1-1): DSGVTQTPKHLITATGQRVTLRCSPRSGDLSVYWYQQSLDQGLQFLIQYYNGEERAKGNILERFSAQQFPDLHSELNLSSLELGDSALYFCASSSVPGFRGTEAFFGQGTRLTVV.